What follows is one T cell receptor (beta chain) and its context. The junction departs from the called germline gene at one end, perhaps through a read error. This specimen belongs to a study of blood T cell repertoires in COVID-19. Overall study context: Samples of COVID-19 (acute and convalescent) were obtained from the United States, Italy and Spain. PBMCs, B-cell-depleted T cells, or T cells provided the cDNA or gDNA that made up the material.

Per the authors' pipeline: Reference gene primers were amplified, and this amplification served to estimate nucleated cell counts. Measured with immunoSEQ multiplex PCR; TCRdb has only the in-frame clones, and not every one. That table supplies the V and J calls and clone size; D and trimming were determined from the DNA. The table lists fewer than 250,000 clones, just under 90% of them singletons. Followed over time, Seattle patients had been enrolled while infection was active. The CDR3 totals 13 residues. The germline CDR1 and CDR2 sequences are LGHDT and YNNKEL (reference sequence). V and J are TRBV3-1 (or the pseudogene TRBV3-2) and TRBJ1-2, with 9 bases aligning to TRBD1. Sequencing used peripheral blood. This TCR was recovered from a man aged 30 to 45 with COVID-19, enrolled during active disease. CDR3 bases: TGTGCCAGCAGTCAAGGACAGGGGACTGGCTACACCTTC. It yields the protein CASSQGQGTGYTF.